The T cell receptor (beta chain) under discussion was sequenced for a study of cytomegalovirus exposure and HLA in healthy donors. Between the trimmed V and J ends, which lost 6 bases and 3 bases, there was a span of 11 bases. Germline CDR1 and CDR2: SQVTM and ANQGSEA. This CDR3 spans 13 amino acids. The repertoire was sequenced with immunoSEQ multiplex PCR; TCRdb's copy has only in-frame clones and lacks some. The sample has over 130,000 clones, 85% to 90% seen once. The V and J genes are TRBV29-1 and TRBJ2-2; D gene unclear. This TCR came from a man between 18 and 35 years old in good health and CMV-seropositive. What was sequenced was PBMCs. The CDR3 is CSVSYSYTGELFF. The CDR3 nucleotides are TGCAGCGTCTCGTACTCCTACACCGGGGAGCTGTTTTTT.